This TCR beta chain was retrieved from a study of post-analysis software for immune sequencing data. Notes on the study in general: Roughly five TRBV segments appeared more often in patients than in controls, and TRBV5-6, TRBV5-1 and TRBV20-1 were among these.

This clonotype was seen a few times. As yet, its antigen is unknown. V was cut by 0 bases and J by 3 bases, with 9 bases left in between. Germline CDR1 and CDR2: MGHRA and YSYEKL. The CDR3 has 14 amino acids. Libraries were made from TCR beta cDNA, and they carried unique molecular identifiers. Yield was roughly 500,000 cDNA molecules from around 1 to 9.1 million T cells. In TCRdb, the PCR reads were re-called with MiXCR into one record per CDR3 protein. This table holds 700,000 to 900,000 distinct CDR3 sequences, under 60% found once. The origin of this receptor is a girl aged 5-17 years with multiple sclerosis. The chain joins TRBV4-1 to TRBJ2-7, with D uncertain. Sequenced material: blood. This chain's CDR3 is CASSQDDTGYEQYF. CDR3 bases: TGCGCCAGCAGCCAAGATGACACCGGCTACGAGCAGTACTTC.